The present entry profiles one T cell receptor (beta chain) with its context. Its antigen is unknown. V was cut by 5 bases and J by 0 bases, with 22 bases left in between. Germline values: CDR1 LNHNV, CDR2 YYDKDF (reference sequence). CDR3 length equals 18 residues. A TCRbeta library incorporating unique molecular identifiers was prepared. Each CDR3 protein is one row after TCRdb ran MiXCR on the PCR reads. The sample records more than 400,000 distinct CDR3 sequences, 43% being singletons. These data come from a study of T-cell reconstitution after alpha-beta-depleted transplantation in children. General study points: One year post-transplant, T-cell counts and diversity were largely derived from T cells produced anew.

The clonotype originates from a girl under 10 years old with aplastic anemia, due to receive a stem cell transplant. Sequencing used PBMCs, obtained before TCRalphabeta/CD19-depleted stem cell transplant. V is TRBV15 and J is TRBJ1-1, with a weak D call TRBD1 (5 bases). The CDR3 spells CATSRGLSYGGVNTEAFF. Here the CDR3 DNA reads TGTGCCACCAGCCGGGGATTAAGCTATGGGGGGGTGAACACTGAAGCTTTCTTT.